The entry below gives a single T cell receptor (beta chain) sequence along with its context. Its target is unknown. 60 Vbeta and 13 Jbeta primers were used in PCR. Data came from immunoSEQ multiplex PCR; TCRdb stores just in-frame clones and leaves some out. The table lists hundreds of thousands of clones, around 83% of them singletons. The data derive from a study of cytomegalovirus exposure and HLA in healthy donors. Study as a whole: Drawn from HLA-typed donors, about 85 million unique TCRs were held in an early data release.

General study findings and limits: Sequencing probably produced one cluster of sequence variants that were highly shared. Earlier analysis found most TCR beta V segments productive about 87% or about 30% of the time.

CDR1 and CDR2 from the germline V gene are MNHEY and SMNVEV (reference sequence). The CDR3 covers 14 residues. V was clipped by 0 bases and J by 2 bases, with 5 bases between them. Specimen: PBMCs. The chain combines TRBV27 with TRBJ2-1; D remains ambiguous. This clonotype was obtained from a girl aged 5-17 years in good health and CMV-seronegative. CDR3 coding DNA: TGTGCCAGCAGTTTATCCTCAGCCTACAATGAGCAGTTCTTC. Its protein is CASSLSSAYNEQFF.